The count of the clone carrying this T cell receptor beta chain is one. Antigen unknown. Every donor gave 9 to 10 milliliters of peripheral blood. The data belong to a study of blood T cells in healthy people across ages. Across the study: Capture by template switching was about one barcoded beta molecule per two T cells.

Whole-study findings and limits: Correlation between TCR beta diversity and naive T cell percentage was strong.

A second roughly 6 to 11 cycle PCR used barcoded and J-beta primers. All cDNA molecules were each tagged by a template-switch adaptor with 12 random nucleotides. TCRdb reprocessed the 5' RACE reads with MiXCR, giving one entry per CDR3 protein. Of approximately 800,000 distinct CDR3 sequences detected, about 56% appear once; the ten largest clones hold about 26%. This TCR derives from a man aged 40-49 years in good health. The specimen was blood.

Written as DNA, the CDR3 is TGTGCCAGCAGTGAACTGGACCCCGACTTTGAGGGCAATCAGCCCCAGCATTTT. Its translation: CASSELDPDFEGNQPQHF. V is TRBV2 and J is TRBJ1-5; D not resolved. The CDR3 covers 18 residues. Trimming took 2 bases from V and 2 from J, leaving 19 bases between them. The V gene's germline CDR1 is SNHLY and CDR2 FYNNEI. The whole variable domain, remainder taken from reference TRBV2 and TRBJ1-5, is EPEVTQTPSHQVTQMGQEVILRCVPISNHLYFYWYRQILGQKVEFLVSFYNNEISEKSEIFDDQFSVERPDGSNFTLKIRSTKLEDSAMYFCASSELDPDFEGNQPQHFGDGTRLSIL.